This is a list of T cell receptor beta chains from one sample in a study of neurological immune-mediated disorders. MiXCR was run by TCRdb on the 5' RACE reads, yielding one entry per CDR3 protein. The top ten hold about 1.7% of the sample, which has more than 70,000 distinct CDR3 sequences, 9% to 12% seen once. Sequenced input: PBMCs. Receptor source: a man aged 40-50 years in good health. CDR3s include the opening cysteine and the closing phenylalanine or tryptophan. Each record gives: J gene, D gene, V gene, clone size, CDR3 DNA, CDR3 protein. D genes are given only for firm matches. Only part of the rows carry a size: once, few, many, or a class if the clone is expanded.

J gene: TRBJ2-1; D gene: -; V gene: TRBV27; clone size: many; CDR3 DNA: TGTGCCAGCAGTTTCCCTCTAGACAATGAGCAGTTCTTC; CDR3 protein: CASSFPLDNEQFF
J gene: TRBJ2-5; D gene: -; V gene: TRBV7-2; clone size: -; CDR3 DNA: TGTGCCAGCAGCTTATCTCCCGGCTACCTCAATTTGAAGACCCAGTACTTC; CDR3 protein: CASSLSPGYLNLKTQYF
J gene: TRBJ1-6; D gene: -; V gene: TRBV7-3; clone size: many; CDR3 DNA: TGTGCCAGCTCAAGGGATTATAATTCACCCCTCCACTTT; CDR3 protein: CASSRDYNSPLHF
J gene: TRBJ2-5; D gene: -; V gene: TRBV28; clone size: many; CDR3 DNA: TGTGCCAGCAGTTCACCTCCAGGGGCCCAGTACTTC; CDR3 protein: CASSSPPGAQYF
J gene: TRBJ2-1; D gene: TRBD2; V gene: TRBV14; clone size: many; CDR3 DNA: TGTGCCAGCAGCCTAGCGGGGTTCTCCTACAATGAGCAGTTCTTC; CDR3 protein: CASSLAGFSYNEQFF
J gene: TRBJ2-1; D gene: -; V gene: TRBV5-1; clone size: many; CDR3 DNA: TGCGCCAGCAGCTTGGAACCCACCTACAATGAGCAGTTCTTC; CDR3 protein: CASSLEPTYNEQFF
J gene: TRBJ1-1; D gene: -; V gene: TRBV12-3/TRBV12-4; clone size: many; CDR3 DNA: TGTGCCAGCAGTTTATGGGGGGGCGCAGGGGCTTTCTTT; CDR3 protein: CASSLWGGAGAFF
J gene: TRBJ1-2; D gene: -; V gene: TRBV12-3/TRBV12-4; clone size: many; CDR3 DNA: TGTGCCAGCAGTCCTATACTTATCAACTATGGCTACACCTTC; CDR3 protein: CASSPILINYGYTF
J gene: TRBJ2-5; D gene: TRBD1; V gene: TRBV28; clone size: -; CDR3 DNA: TGTGTCAGTAGGATAGGACAGGGGGCTCGGGAGACCCAGTACTTC; CDR3 protein: CVSRIGQGARETQYF
J gene: TRBJ2-2; D gene: -; V gene: TRBV5-1; clone size: -; CDR3 DNA: TGCGCCAGCAGCTTCTCCACGGGACAAGGCGGGGAGCTGTTTTTT; CDR3 protein: CASSFSTGQGGELFF
J gene: TRBJ2-1; D gene: -; V gene: TRBV6-1; clone size: -; CDR3 DNA: TGTGCCAGCAGTGAAGCGGGTTATCAGTTCTTC; CDR3 protein: CASSEAGYQFF
J gene: TRBJ1-1; D gene: -; V gene: TRBV29-1; clone size: many; CDR3 DNA: TGCAGCGTTGGAGTCTGGGACACTGAAGCTTTCTTT; CDR3 protein: CSVGVWDTEAFF
J gene: TRBJ2-7; D gene: TRBD2; V gene: TRBV7-9; clone size: many; CDR3 DNA: TGTGCCAGCAGCTTACCACTAGCGGGGGGAGGCTACGAGCAGTACTTC; CDR3 protein: CASSLPLAGGGYEQYF
J gene: TRBJ2-5; D gene: TRBD2; V gene: TRBV20-1; clone size: many; CDR3 DNA: TGCAGTGCTCCGGGGGGGGGGAAAGAAGAGACCCAGTACTTC; CDR3 protein: CSAPGGGKEETQYF
J gene: TRBJ1-1; D gene: -; V gene: TRBV19; clone size: many; CDR3 DNA: TGTGCCAGTAGTACGGCTACTAACACTGAAGCTTTCTTT; CDR3 protein: CASSTATNTEAFF
J gene: TRBJ2-1; D gene: TRBD2; V gene: TRBV3-1; clone size: -; CDR3 DNA: TGTGCCAGCAGCCAAGTTGCGGGCCGCGGGAGTAGGGTAAGGACTTACAATGAGCAGTTCTTC; CDR3 protein: CASSQVAGRGSRVRTYNEQFF
J gene: TRBJ2-7; D gene: -; V gene: TRBV5-1; clone size: many; CDR3 DNA: TGCGCCAGCAGCCTCCTGGGACCAGCTTACGAGCAGTACTTC; CDR3 protein: CASSLLGPAYEQYF
J gene: TRBJ2-3; D gene: -; V gene: TRBV20-1; clone size: many; CDR3 DNA: TGCAGTGCTTCTAGCGCTAGCACAGATACGCAGTATTTT; CDR3 protein: CSASSASTDTQYF
J gene: TRBJ2-5; D gene: TRBD1; V gene: TRBV29-1; clone size: many; CDR3 DNA: TGCAGCGTTGGGCCGGGACAGGGGGAGACCCAGTACTTC; CDR3 protein: CSVGPGQGETQYF
J gene: TRBJ2-7; D gene: TRBD2; V gene: TRBV5-4; clone size: many; CDR3 DNA: TGTGCCAGCAGCCTAGCGGGAGGGCCCGAGCACGAGCAGTACTTC; CDR3 protein: CASSLAGGPEHEQYF
J gene: TRBJ2-6; D gene: -; V gene: TRBV15; clone size: -; CDR3 DNA: TGTGCCACCAGCAGAGCACTCTCCCCTGGGTCTGGGGCCAACGTCCTGACTTTC; CDR3 protein: CATSRALSPGSGANVLTF
J gene: TRBJ2-1; D gene: TRBD1; V gene: TRBV10-3; clone size: many; CDR3 DNA: TGTGCCATCAGTAGAAAAGGACAGGGTGGGGGATACGAGCAGTTCTTC; CDR3 protein: CAISRKGQGGGYEQFF
J gene: TRBJ2-4; D gene: -; V gene: TRBV20-1; clone size: -; CDR3 DNA: TGCAGCGGGGGTAGGGGAAACATAAAGTACTTC; CDR3 protein: CSGGRGNIKYF
J gene: TRBJ2-3; D gene: TRBD2; V gene: TRBV5-6; clone size: many; CDR3 DNA: TGTGCCAGCAGCTTTAAGCTAGCGGGGTTTGGGGATACGCAGTATTTT; CDR3 protein: CASSFKLAGFGDTQYF
J gene: TRBJ1-1; D gene: -; V gene: TRBV30; clone size: -; CDR3 DNA: TGTGCCTGGAATTTGGGACACCAGGCCACTGAAGCTTTCTTT; CDR3 protein: CAWNLGHQATEAFF
J gene: TRBJ2-2; D gene: -; V gene: TRBV29-1; clone size: many; CDR3 DNA: TGCAGCGTTGTGGGTGAAGGGCCCGGGGAGCTGTTTTTT; CDR3 protein: CSVVGEGPGELFF
J gene: TRBJ1-5; D gene: -; V gene: TRBV7-2; clone size: many; CDR3 DNA: TGTGCCAGCAGCTTACAGGCTATTAGCTATAGCAATCAGCCCCAGCATTTT; CDR3 protein: CASSLQAISYSNQPQHF
J gene: TRBJ2-3; D gene: TRBD1; V gene: TRBV20-1; clone size: many; CDR3 DNA: TGCAGTGCTTCACACAGGGGGCCTAGCACAGATACGCAGTATTTT; CDR3 protein: CSASHRGPSTDTQYF
J gene: TRBJ2-1; D gene: -; V gene: TRBV6-5; clone size: many; CDR3 DNA: TGTGCCAGCAGTTACAACGGTCCGGGGAATGAGCAGTTCTTC; CDR3 protein: CASSYNGPGNEQFF
J gene: TRBJ2-1; D gene: TRBD2; V gene: TRBV20-1; clone size: -; CDR3 DNA: TGCAGTGCTAGTGACGGGGGGGTTGAGAATGAGCAGTTCTTC; CDR3 protein: CSASDGGVENEQFF
J gene: TRBJ1-2; D gene: TRBD1; V gene: TRBV5-1; clone size: few; CDR3 DNA: TGCGCCAGCAGCTTCCCGGGACAGAGCTATGGCTACACCTTC; CDR3 protein: CASSFPGQSYGYTF
J gene: TRBJ1-2; D gene: TRBD1; V gene: TRBV5-5; clone size: many; CDR3 DNA: TGTGCCAGCACCTACCCACCGGGACAGGGGTCCTATTTGGCCGGCTACACCTTC; CDR3 protein: CASTYPPGQGSYLAGYTF
J gene: TRBJ2-7; D gene: TRBD1; V gene: TRBV5-1; clone size: many; CDR3 DNA: TGCGCCAGCAGCTTCCGGACAGGTGACTACGAGCAGTACTTC; CDR3 protein: CASSFRTGDYEQYF
J gene: TRBJ1-2; D gene: -; V gene: TRBV6-6; clone size: many; CDR3 DNA: TGTGCCAGCAACCGTCCGACAGAGGGCTATGGCTACACCTTC; CDR3 protein: CASNRPTEGYGYTF
J gene: TRBJ2-5; D gene: -; V gene: TRBV2; clone size: many; CDR3 DNA: TGTGCCAGCACTATTAATGGATCCCCGGGAGAGACCCAGTACTTC; CDR3 protein: CASTINGSPGETQYF
J gene: TRBJ1-2; D gene: -; V gene: TRBV20-1; clone size: many; CDR3 DNA: TGCAGTGCTAGAGACAGGGCCCTCACCGTCTATGGCTACACCTTC; CDR3 protein: CSARDRALTVYGYTF
J gene: TRBJ2-1; D gene: -; V gene: TRBV5-1; clone size: many; CDR3 DNA: TGCGCCAGCAGCTTGGGGTGGGAATCTGAGCAGTTCTTC; CDR3 protein: CASSLGWESEQFF
J gene: TRBJ1-6; D gene: TRBD1; V gene: TRBV6-2/TRBV6-3; clone size: few; CDR3 DNA: TGTGCCAGCAGAGCCTCGGGACAGGGGGCTCGGAATTCACCCCTCCACTTT; CDR3 protein: CASRASGQGARNSPLHF
J gene: TRBJ2-5; D gene: TRBD2; V gene: TRBV20-1; clone size: many; CDR3 DNA: TGCAGTGCTAGAGGTAGCGGGGGGGAACAAGAGACCCAGTACTTC; CDR3 protein: CSARGSGGEQETQYF
J gene: TRBJ2-1; D gene: -; V gene: TRBV6-6; clone size: -; CDR3 DNA: TGTACCAGCACTCTGACTGACAATGAGCAGTTCTTC; CDR3 protein: CTSTLTDNEQFF
J gene: TRBJ2-7; D gene: TRBD2; V gene: TRBV20-1; clone size: many; CDR3 DNA: TGCAGTGCCATCCGGGACTACTCCTACGAGCAGTACTTC; CDR3 protein: CSAIRDYSYEQYF
J gene: TRBJ2-7; D gene: -; V gene: TRBV7-2; clone size: -; CDR3 DNA: TGTGCCAGCAGCCGCCAAGGGGCTTACGAGCAGTACTTC; CDR3 protein: CASSRQGAYEQYF
J gene: TRBJ2-1; D gene: TRBD2; V gene: TRBV10-3; clone size: many; CDR3 DNA: TGTGCCATCAGTGGGGGACTAGCTGTGAGCTCCTACAATGAGCAGTTCTTC; CDR3 protein: CAISGGLAVSSYNEQFF
J gene: TRBJ1-3; D gene: -; V gene: TRBV6-6; clone size: many; CDR3 DNA: TGTGCCAGCAGTTACTCGTCAGGGTCTGGAAACACCATATATTTT; CDR3 protein: CASSYSSGSGNTIYF
J gene: TRBJ1-2; D gene: -; V gene: TRBV12-3/TRBV12-4; clone size: many; CDR3 DNA: TGTGCCAGCAGCCCTTCGAGCGGTGGCTACACCTTC; CDR3 protein: CASSPSSGGYTF
J gene: TRBJ2-3; D gene: -; V gene: TRBV10-3; clone size: many; CDR3 DNA: TGTGCCATCAGCCTCGGGGGAACTAGCACAGATACGCAGTATTTT; CDR3 protein: CAISLGGTSTDTQYF
J gene: TRBJ2-3; D gene: -; V gene: TRBV30; clone size: -; CDR3 DNA: TGTGCCTGTCTGGTGTACCTACACAATACGCAGTATTTT; CDR3 protein: CACLVYLHNTQYF
J gene: TRBJ2-3; D gene: TRBD2; V gene: TRBV5-1; clone size: many; CDR3 DNA: TGCGCCAGCAGCTTGGCCAGGGCGGGGGGGCCCACAGATACGCAGTATTTT; CDR3 protein: CASSLARAGGPTDTQYF
J gene: TRBJ1-5; D gene: -; V gene: TRBV6-6; clone size: -; CDR3 DNA: TGTGCCAGCCTAGAGGGTGGCAATCAGCCCCAGCATTTT; CDR3 protein: CASLEGGNQPQHF